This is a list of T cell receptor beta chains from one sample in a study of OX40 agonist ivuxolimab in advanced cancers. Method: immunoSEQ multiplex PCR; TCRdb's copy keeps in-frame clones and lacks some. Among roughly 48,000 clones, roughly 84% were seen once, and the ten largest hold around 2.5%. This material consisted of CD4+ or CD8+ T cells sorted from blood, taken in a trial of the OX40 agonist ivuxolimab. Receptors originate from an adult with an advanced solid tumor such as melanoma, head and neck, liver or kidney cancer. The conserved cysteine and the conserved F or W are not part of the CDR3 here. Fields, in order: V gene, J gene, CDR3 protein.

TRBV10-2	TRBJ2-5	ASGNRLAGYQETQY
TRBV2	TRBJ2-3	ASRLAGSTDTQY
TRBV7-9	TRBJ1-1	ASRINMDTEAF
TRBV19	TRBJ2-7	ARDEGAVEQY
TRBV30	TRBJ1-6	ASSTGNGSYNSPLH
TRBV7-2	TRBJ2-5	ASSPTRTGGGETQY
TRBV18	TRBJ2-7	ASSPKGGSYEQY
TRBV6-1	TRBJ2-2	ASSSRQVGTGELF
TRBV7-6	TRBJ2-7	ASSSGGEQY
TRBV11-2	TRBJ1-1	ASSLGDSPNTEAF
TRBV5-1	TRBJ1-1	ASSLGFGEPEAF
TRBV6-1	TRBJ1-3	ASSQTHSGNTIY
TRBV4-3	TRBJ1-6	ASSQELGGRSPLH
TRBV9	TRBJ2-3	ASSVVGTSTDTQY
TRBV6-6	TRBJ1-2	ASSQASRYGYT
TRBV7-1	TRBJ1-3	ASSEDISGNTIY
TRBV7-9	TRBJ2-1	ASSLGGTDNEQF
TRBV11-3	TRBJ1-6	ASSLPYRSPLH
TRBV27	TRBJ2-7	ASSYRKGQGTYEQY
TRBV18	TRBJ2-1	ASSPQPGWSGLDQF
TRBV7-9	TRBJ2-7	ASSRTVYEQY
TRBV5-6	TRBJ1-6	ASSFGQNNSPLH
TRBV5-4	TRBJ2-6	ASSLAGAGANVLT
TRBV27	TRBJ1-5	ASSLNGNSNQPQH
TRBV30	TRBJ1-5	AWSAEELSQPQH
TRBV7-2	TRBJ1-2	ASSLDGQGSGYT
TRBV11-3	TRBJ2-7	ASSLTFGTFYEQY
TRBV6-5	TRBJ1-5	ASTRKVGNQPQH
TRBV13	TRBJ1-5	ASSLSNQPQH
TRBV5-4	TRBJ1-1	ASRGGINTEAF
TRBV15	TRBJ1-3	ATSRDLLMGRNTIY
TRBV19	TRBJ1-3	ASSNRQGAGNTIY
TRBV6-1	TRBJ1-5	ASSAAGKVPQH
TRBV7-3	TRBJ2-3	ASSLASLSTDTQY
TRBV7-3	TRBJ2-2	ASSFTAAGELF
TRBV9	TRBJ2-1	ASSVYDQTVQF
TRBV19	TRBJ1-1	ASSPRQGGVNTEAF
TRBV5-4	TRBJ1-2	ASSLAPTGRSYGYT
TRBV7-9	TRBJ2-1	ASSLGQAIGDEQF
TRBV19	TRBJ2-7	ASSMRGGYEQY
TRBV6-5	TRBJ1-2	ASSYGQSGAWGYT
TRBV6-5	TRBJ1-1	ASSYSHNMNTEAF
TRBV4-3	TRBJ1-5	ASSQGASKPQH
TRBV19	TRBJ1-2	ASSYRGAYGYT
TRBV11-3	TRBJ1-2	ASSSYSAEGYT
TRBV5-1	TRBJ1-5	ASSFQGRSNQPQH
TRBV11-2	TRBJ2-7	ASSFSISGRAQSYEQY
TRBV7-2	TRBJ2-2	ASSSGGTTGELF
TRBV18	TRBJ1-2	ASSPSGTGNRPGYT
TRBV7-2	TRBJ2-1	ASSLQSYNEQF
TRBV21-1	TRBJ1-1	AICWREGEAF
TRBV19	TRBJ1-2	ASSKQEAYGYT
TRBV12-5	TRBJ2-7	ATPPGRQQY
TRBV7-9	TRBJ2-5	ASSFPGLAQETQY
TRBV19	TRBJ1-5	ASSIRVGDSNQPQH